The sequence of this T cell receptor beta chain was determined in a study of T cell responses to AZD1222 COVID-19 vaccine. Overall study context: Pooling was applied to second doses at about 4 or about 12 weeks. General study points: Reportedly, nearly half the spike-specific TCRs target unmutated variant regions. Females made up more of the donors, who were largely white British, and clonal diversity may have come out too low.

TCRdb's copy holds only in-frame clones and misses some; the assay was immunoSEQ multiplex PCR. The sample yields more than 100,000 clones, around 92% seen once. The CDR3 runs to 12 residues. Germline CDR1 reads WSHSY; CDR2 reads SAAADI. Trimming cost V 3 bases and J 4 bases, with 6 bases left between them. Of note for this clone: The antigen remains unidentified.

The source is an adult in good health. The sample consisted of peripheral blood, taken on day 0 of AZD1222 vaccination. V usage is TRBV10-2 and J usage is TRBJ1-1; D gene uncertain. CDR3 sequence reads: CASSEIFTEAFF. As DNA, the CDR3 is TGCGCCAGCAGTGAAATTTTCACTGAAGCTTTCTTT.